Presented here are 30 T cell receptor beta chains from one specimen sequenced in a study of siplizumab effects on memory and regulatory T cells (dated by TCRdb to 2018 to 2020). Library creation used the immunoSEQ multiplex PCR assay. TCRdb's version of the immuneACCESS table is confined to in-frame rearrangements and falls short of the full clone set. An unresolved V gene accounts for under half of the shortfall where checked; the remainder is of unknown origin. The sample table records nearly 20,000 clones; about 45% of these occur just once. The top ten clonotypes cover about 5.7% of the sample. Mixed lymphocyte reaction cells were cocultured at 37°C for about six days. The antigens for these receptors are not known. The sample consisted of CFSE-low (dividing) CD4+ T cells sorted from an allogeneic mixed lymphocyte reaction. The receptor source for this set is a human donor in good health; the cells came from an allogeneic mixed lymphocyte reaction. Some clones in this sample may be carry-over from other donors' samples.

The rearrangement links TRBV5-1 to TRBJ2-7; 8 bases align to TRBD1. Germline V lookup: CDR1 SGHRS, CDR2 YFSETQ. The length of the CDR3 is 16 residues. After removal of 0 bases from V and 5 bases from J, the junction contained 10 bases not matched to a gene. Here the CDR3 reads CASSLDIRTGRDEQYF. The CDR3 DNA is TGCGCCAGCAGCTTGGACATCCGGACAGGGCGGGACGAGCAGTACTTC.

The V gene is TRBV9, the J gene TRBJ2-2; D is possibly TRBD2 (6 bases). Germline values: CDR1 SGDLS, CDR2 YYNGEE. V dropped 0 bases and J dropped 13 bases, with 13 bases sitting between them. The CDR3 consists of 13 residues. The CDR3 coding sequence is TGTGCCAGCAGCGTAGCTACCGGGAGTCTGCTGTTTTTT. Its translation is CASSVATGSLLFF.

This clone is categorized as medium-sized (0.01 to 0.1%). This chain joins TRBV11-2 and TRBJ1-1; TRBD1 aligns across 7 bases. V dropped 3 bases and J dropped 5; count of bases not matched to a gene: 3. The germline V gene has CDR1 SGHAT and CDR2 FQNNGV. The CDR3 extends over 13 amino acids. In DNA form, the CDR3 reads TGTGCCAGCAGCTTCGACAGGGTAACTGAAGCTTTCTTT. Protein product: CASSFDRVTEAFF.

The gene calls are TRBV7-9 and TRBJ1-6; weak D call: TRBD1 (5 bases). Between the trimmed V and J ends, which lost 5 bases and 2 bases, there was a span of 16 bases. CDR1 is SEHNR, CDR2 FQNEAQ, per germline (reference sequence). There are 17 residues in the CDR3. Here the CDR3 reads CASSPGDGGPYNSPLHF. For the CDR3, the DNA is TGTGCCAGCAGCCCCGGCGATGGGGGACCCTATAATTCACCCCTCCACTTT.

J is TRBJ1-5 and V is TRBV6-5; D gene uncertain. The germline CDR1 and CDR2 sequences are MNHEY and SVGAGI. The CDR3 has 15 amino acids. V lost 1 base and J lost 0, with 7 bases in between. CDR3 residues: CASSYFPYSNQPQHF. The CDR3 DNA reads TGTGCCAGCAGTTACTTCCCATATAGCAATCAGCCCCAGCATTTT.

The chain is built from TRBV6-5 and TRBJ2-7, with 11 bases aligning to TRBD2. The CDR3 is made up of 14 amino acids. J lost 12 bases, V lost 0 bases, and 7 bases had no gene match. From germline, CDR1 is MNHEY and CDR2 SVGAGI. CDR3 in DNA: TGTGCCAGCAGTTACTCGGGTCCTAGCGGGAGGTGGTACTTC. As protein: CASSYSGPSGRWYF.

The J gene is TRBJ2-3, the V gene TRBV9, with D possibly matching TRBD1 (5 bases). The CDR3 is 15 amino acids. Germline CDR1 reads SGDLS; CDR2 reads YYNGEE. Trimming took 1 base from V and 2 from J, leaving 11 bases between them. The CDR3 sequence: CASSVLQGTTDTQYF. The CDR3 bases are TGTGCCAGCAGCGTACTTCAGGGAACCACAGATACGCAGTATTTT.

The rearrangement joins TRBV9 to TRBJ2-7; D uncertain. This CDR3 is 13 amino acids long. V shed 4 bases and J shed 4 bases, with 12 bases lying between them. The germline gives CDR1 SGDLS, CDR2 YYNGEE. In DNA, the CDR3 is TGTGCCAGCAGCACCGACCTCGGATACGAGCAGTACTTC. This translates into CASSTDLGYEQYF.

The CDR3 sequence: CASSRTATGELFF. The CDR3 region has the DNA TGTGCCAGCAGCAGGACAGCCACCGGGGAGCTGTTTTTT. The genes are TRBV11-3 and TRBJ2-2; TRBD1 might be the D (6 bases). Trimming pared 5 bases from V and 4 bases from J, leaving 8 bases between. The length of the CDR3 is 13 residues. The germline V gene encodes CDR1 SGHNT and CDR2 YENEEA. Filled out from reference TRBV11-3 and TRBJ2-2, the complete variable domain reads EAGVVQSPRYKIIEKKQPVAFWCNPISGHNTLYWYLQNLGQGPELLIRYENEEAVDDSQLPKDRFSAERLKGVDSTLKIQPAELGDSAVYLCASSRTATGELFFGEGSRLTVL.

CDR3 coding DNA: TGTGCCAGCAGCCCGGGACAAAACTATGGCTACACCTTC. Amino acids: CASSPGQNYGYTF. The chain carries TRBV11-2 and TRBJ1-2, with D maybe TRBD1 (6 bases). Looked up from germline, CDR1 is SGHAT and CDR2 is FQNNGV. V was trimmed by 5 bases and J by 2 bases, leaving 9 bases between them. CDR3 length: 13 amino acids.

This clone was seen a handful of times. V gene TRBV6-5 combines with J gene TRBJ1-1; D is ambiguous. The CDR3 has 14 residues. The V gene lost 5 bases and the J gene lost 1 base, with 11 bases spanning the gap. Germline V gene sequence: CDR1 MNHEY, CDR2 SVGAGI. The CDR3, as DNA: TGTGCCAGCAGTGGTGACTTAGCGAACACTGAAGCTTTCTTT. Residues: CASSGDLANTEAFF.

In this sample, this clone turned up many times. The J gene is TRBJ1-1, the V gene TRBV10-2; D unresolved. The CDR3 contains 11 residues. Germline CDR1 WSHSY, CDR2 SAAADI. Between the trimmed V and J ends, which lost 3 bases and 4 bases, there was a span of 3 bases. DNA of the CDR3: TGCGCCAGCAGTGATATCACTGAAGCTTTCTTT. Translation gives CASSDITEAFF.

This chain joins TRBV7-6 and TRBJ1-6; unclear D gene. CDR3 length equals 16 residues. V was pared by 1 base and J by 0 bases, with 7 bases between. The germline CDR1 and CDR2 sequences are SGHVS and FNYEAQ. The CDR3 DNA reads as TGTGCCAGCAGCTTAGGAGGATCCTCCTATAATTCACCCCTCCACTTT. Protein product: CASSLGGSSYNSPLHF. The whole variable domain, filled in from reference TRBV7-6 and TRBJ1-6, reads GAGVSQSPRYKVTKRGQDVALRCDPISGHVSLYWYRQALGQGPEFLTYFNYEAQQDKSGLPNDRFSAERPEGSISTLTIQRTEQRDSAMYRCASSLGGSSYNSPLHFGNGTRLTVT.

This chain links TRBV2 with TRBJ1-2; TRBD1 aligns across 9 bases. The germline V gene encodes CDR1 SNHLY and CDR2 FYNNEI. J was trimmed by 8 bases and V by 3 bases; bases with no gene match: 4. The CDR3 spans 13 residues. For the CDR3, the DNA is TGTGCCAGCAGTGAGGGACAGGGAAGGGGCTACACCTTC. Encoded protein: CASSEGQGRGYTF.

This clone came up once. The chain recombines TRBV10-2 with TRBJ2-7; D unclear. This CDR3 spans 12 amino acids. CDR1 WSHSY and CDR2 SAAADI come from the germline V gene. Trimming shortened V by 4 bases and J by 1 base, and 5 bases separated the two germline ends. The CDR3 is CASSGVSYEQYF. The CDR3 nucleotides are TGCGCCAGCAGTGGTGTTTCCTACGAGCAGTACTTC.

This clone was observed a single time. The rearrangement links TRBV2 to TRBJ1-3; no firm D call. Germline CDR1 SNHLY, CDR2 FYNNEI. The CDR3 extends over 16 amino acids. Trimming removed 2 bases from V and 0 bases from J, with 11 bases in between. CDR3 DNA sequence: TGTGCCAGCAGTGAAAATGACGCCGGCTCTGGAAACACCATATATTTT. It is translated as CASSENDAGSGNTIYF.

In this sample, this clone turned up a few times. J is TRBJ2-3 and V is TRBV6-6, with a weak D call TRBD1 (5 bases). The CDR3 spans 15 residues. The germline gives CDR1 MNHNY, CDR2 SVGAGI (reference sequence). Trimming left V 4 bases short and J 1 base short, with 12 bases between. CDR3 residues: CASSWGLLGTDTQYF. CDR3 coding DNA: TGTGCCAGCAGTTGGGGCCTCCTTGGCACAGATACGCAGTATTTT.

This sequence joins TRBV19 and TRBJ1-1, with D perhaps TRBD1 (6 bases). The length of the CDR3 is 14 residues. V was shortened by 4 bases and J by 6 bases, with 15 bases between the two germline ends. CDR1 and CDR2 from the germline V gene are LNHDA and SQIVND (reference sequence). CDR3 sequence: CASSSERGGAEAFF. CDR3 DNA sequence: TGTGCCAGTAGTAGCGAAAGGGGGGGTGCTGAAGCTTTCTTT.

The chain is built from TRBV5-1 and TRBJ1-1; D uncertain. CDR3 length: 14 residues. The V and J ends lost 6 bases and 0 bases respectively, with 12 bases between them. The germline V gene encodes CDR1 SGHRS and CDR2 YFSETQ. CDR3 in amino acids: CASNPSTLNTEAFF. CDR3 sequence (DNA): TGCGCCAGCAACCCCTCGACCCTGAACACTGAAGCTTTCTTT.

This clone is medium-sized (0.01 to 0.1%) in the sample. The J gene is TRBJ1-3, the V gene TRBV6-1; possible D gene TRBD1, 6 bases. The CDR3 sequence is 13 residues long. V dropped 11 bases and J dropped 1 base, with 12 bases sitting between them. Germline V gives CDR1 MNHNS, CDR2 SASEGT. The CDR3 here is CAGGGLSGNTIYF. In nucleotides, the CDR3 is TGTGCCGGCGGGGGGCTATCTGGAAACACCATATATTTT.

By frequency in the sample, this clone is medium-sized. The rearrangement joins TRBV11-2 to TRBJ1-3; D not resolved. The CDR3 runs 14 residues. The germline V and J ends were trimmed by 3 bases and 4 bases, with 10 bases remaining between them. Germline V gene sequence: CDR1 SGHAT, CDR2 FQNNGV. CDR3: CASSFRGAGNTIYF. In nucleotides, the CDR3 is TGTGCCAGCAGCTTCCGTGGCGCCGGAAACACCATATATTTT. Full variable domain (rest looked up from reference TRBV11-2 and TRBJ1-3): EAGVAQSPRYKIIEKRQSVAFWCNPISGHATLYWYQQILGQGPKLLIQFQNNGVVDDSQLPKDRFSAERLKGVDSTLKIQPAKLEDSAVYLCASSFRGAGNTIYFGEGSWLTVV.

The chain employs TRBV19 and TRBJ2-6, with D possibly TRBD1 on 7 matching bases. Germline V gene sequence: CDR1 LNHDA, CDR2 SQIVND (reference sequence). CDR3 size: 18 residues. V was pared by 7 bases and J by 3 bases, with 22 bases between. The DNA of the CDR3 is TGTGCCAGTACCACAGGGGCAGGGAGGCATCGTGGGGCCAACGTCCTGACTTTC. Translation: CASTTGAGRHRGANVLTF. The entire variable domain, with the rest obtained from reference TRBV19 and TRBJ2-6, is as follows: DGGITQSPKYLFRKEGQNVTLSCEQNLNHDAMYWYRQDPGQGLRLIYYSQIVNDFQKGDIAEGYSVSREKKESFPLTVTSAQKNPTAFYLCASTTGAGRHRGANVLTFGAGSRLTVL.

This chain uses TRBV5-1 with TRBJ2-5, with 7 nucleotides matching TRBD2. The J segment lost 4 bases and the V segment lost 1 base, leaving 7 bases of the junction unmatched. This CDR3 has 15 amino acids. Germline CDR1 SGHRS, CDR2 YFSETQ. This chain's CDR3 is CASSLWAGEGETQYF. As DNA, the CDR3 is TGCGCCAGCAGCTTGTGGGCCGGGGAGGGAGAGACCCAGTACTTC.

The rearrangement uses TRBV6-5 and TRBJ1-1, with D possibly matching TRBD1 (6 bases). V gave up 6 bases and J gave up 4 bases, with 15 bases separating them. The CDR3 is 14 residues long. CDR1 and CDR2 from the germline V gene are MNHEY and SVGAGI. Written as DNA, the CDR3 is TGTGCCAGCAGCCGAGGGCAGGGGCCCACTGAAGCTTTCTTT. Translation: CASSRGQGPTEAFF.

The V and J genes are TRBV5-4 and TRBJ2-7; D ambiguous. Trimming took 2 bases from V and 4 from J, leaving 7 bases between them. In germline, CDR1 is SGHNT, CDR2 YYREEE (reference sequence). This CDR3 contains 12 residues. CDR3 sequence (DNA): TGTGCCAGCAGCTTTCAGGAGTACGAGCAGTACTTC. Amino acids: CASSFQEYEQYF.

This clone was detected only a few times. This sequence joins TRBV6-5 and TRBJ2-1; possible D gene TRBD2, 5 bases. The CDR3 is 15 amino acids. V lost 6 bases, J lost 4 bases, and 16 bases lay in between. CDR1 is MNHEY, CDR2 SVGAGI, per germline. CDR3 in DNA: TGTGCCAGCAGCCTCACTAGGGCGACTTACAATGAGCAGTTCTTC. Amino acid sequence: CASSLTRATYNEQFF.

This clone showed up just a few times. J is TRBJ2-7 and V is TRBV2; 7 bases align to TRBD1. This CDR3 has 14 residues. The ends lost 8 bases at V and 0 bases at J; junction bases unmatched: 7. Germline CDR1 is SNHLY and CDR2 is FYNNEI. In DNA form, the CDR3 reads TGTGCCAGCTTTGGCCGGGACAGCTCCTACGAGCAGTACTTC. It encodes CASFGRDSSYEQYF. The whole variable domain, remainder taken from reference TRBV2 and TRBJ2-7, is EPEVTQTPSHQVTQMGQEVILRCVPISNHLYFYWYRQILGQKVEFLVSFYNNEISEKSEIFDDQFSVERPDGSNFTLKIRSTKLEDSAMYFCASFGRDSSYEQYFGPGTRLTVT.

The chain carries TRBV2 and TRBJ1-3, with a weak D call TRBD1 (6 bases). CDR3 length: 16 amino acids. V was clipped by 4 bases and J by 1 base, with 14 bases between them. The germline gives CDR1 SNHLY, CDR2 FYNNEI. The CDR3 region has the DNA TGTGCCAGCAGTGCCCTGGGGGGGCTATCTGGAAACACCATATATTTT. It codes for CASSALGGLSGNTIYF.

This clone has more than one count but fewer than ten. The gene calls are TRBV6-5 and TRBJ1-1; TRBD1 might be the D (5 bases). Trimming cost V 2 bases and J 5 bases, with 15 bases left between them. The CDR3 loop spans 15 amino acids. In germline, CDR1 is MNHEY, CDR2 SVGAGI. The CDR3 DNA follows: TGTGCCAGCAGTTACAATACGGGGCGCAAAACTGAAGCTTTCTTT. Protein sequence: CASSYNTGRKTEAFF.

This clone came up a few times. V is TRBV6-1 and J is TRBJ2-3; D not certain. Germline V CDR1 and CDR2: MNHNS, SASEGT. This CDR3 region has 16 residues. Trimming stripped 4 bases from V and 2 bases from J, with 16 bases between. The CDR3 DNA follows: TGTGCCAGCAGTGTCGGGCTCTTAGTCTTCACAGATACGCAGTATTTT. Residues: CASSVGLLVFTDTQYF.